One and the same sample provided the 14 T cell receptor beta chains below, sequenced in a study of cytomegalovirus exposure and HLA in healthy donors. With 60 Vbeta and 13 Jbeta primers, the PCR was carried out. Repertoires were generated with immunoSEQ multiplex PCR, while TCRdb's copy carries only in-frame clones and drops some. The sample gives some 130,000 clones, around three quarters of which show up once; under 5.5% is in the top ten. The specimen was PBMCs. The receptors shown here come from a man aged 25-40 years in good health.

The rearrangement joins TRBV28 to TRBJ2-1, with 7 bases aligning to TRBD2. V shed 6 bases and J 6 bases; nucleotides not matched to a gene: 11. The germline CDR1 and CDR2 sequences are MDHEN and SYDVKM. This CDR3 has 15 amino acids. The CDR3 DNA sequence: TGTGCCAGCAGGACCGGAGGGCGCGGGAGCAATGAGCAGTTCTTC. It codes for CASRTGGRGSNEQFF.

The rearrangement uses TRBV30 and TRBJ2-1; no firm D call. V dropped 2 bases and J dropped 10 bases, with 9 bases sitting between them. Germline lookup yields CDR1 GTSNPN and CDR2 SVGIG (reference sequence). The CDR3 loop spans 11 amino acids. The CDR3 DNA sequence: TGTGCCTGGAGTTACGGGTCCGAGCAGTTCTTC. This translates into CAWSYGSEQFF.

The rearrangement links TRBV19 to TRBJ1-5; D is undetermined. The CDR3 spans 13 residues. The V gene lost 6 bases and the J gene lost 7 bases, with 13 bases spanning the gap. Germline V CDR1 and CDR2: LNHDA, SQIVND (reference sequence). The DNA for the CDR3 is TGTGCCAGTAGGCGTCAGGTCGACCAGCCCCAGCATTTT. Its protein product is CASRRQVDQPQHF.

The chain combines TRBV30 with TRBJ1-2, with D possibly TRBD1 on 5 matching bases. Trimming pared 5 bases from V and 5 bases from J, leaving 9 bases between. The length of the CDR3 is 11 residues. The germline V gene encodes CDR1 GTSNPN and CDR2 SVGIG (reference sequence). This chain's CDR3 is CAWWGRYGYTF. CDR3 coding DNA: TGTGCCTGGTGGGGGAGGTATGGCTACACCTTC.

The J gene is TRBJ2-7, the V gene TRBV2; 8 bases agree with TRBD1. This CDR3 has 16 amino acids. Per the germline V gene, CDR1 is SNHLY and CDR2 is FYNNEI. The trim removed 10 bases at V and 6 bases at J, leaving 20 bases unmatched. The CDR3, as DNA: TGTGCCACTGGGCGGACCACCGGGACAGGTGGTCGCGAGCAGTACTTC. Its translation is CATGRTTGTGGREQYF. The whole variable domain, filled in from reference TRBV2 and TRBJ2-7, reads EPEVTQTPSHQVTQMGQEVILRCVPISNHLYFYWYRQILGQKVEFLVSFYNNEISEKSEIFDDQFSVERPDGSNFTLKIRSTKLEDSAMYFCATGRTTGTGGREQYFGPGTRLTVT.

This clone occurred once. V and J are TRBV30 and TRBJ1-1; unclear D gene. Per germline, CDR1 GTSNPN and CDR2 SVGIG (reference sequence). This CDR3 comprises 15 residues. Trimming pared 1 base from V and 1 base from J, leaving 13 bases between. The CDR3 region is CAWSEEKIWNTEAFF. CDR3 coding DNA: TGTGCCTGGAGTGAAGAGAAGATCTGGAACACTGAAGCTTTCTTT.

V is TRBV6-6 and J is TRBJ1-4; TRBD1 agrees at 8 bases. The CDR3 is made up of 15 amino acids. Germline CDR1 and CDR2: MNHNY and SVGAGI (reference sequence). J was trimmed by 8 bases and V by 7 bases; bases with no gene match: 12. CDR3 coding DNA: TGTGCCAGCACAGGGGGCTCGGGGAGAGGCGAAAAACTGTTTTTT. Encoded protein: CASTGGSGRGEKLFF.

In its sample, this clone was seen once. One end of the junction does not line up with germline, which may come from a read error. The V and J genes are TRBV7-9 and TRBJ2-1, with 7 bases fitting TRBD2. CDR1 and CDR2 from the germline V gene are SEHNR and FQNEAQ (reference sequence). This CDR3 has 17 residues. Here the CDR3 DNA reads TGTTCCAGCAGCCTTCCAGGGCGGGGGACTCCGAGTGATGAGCAGTTCTTC. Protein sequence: CSSSLPGRGTPSDEQFF.

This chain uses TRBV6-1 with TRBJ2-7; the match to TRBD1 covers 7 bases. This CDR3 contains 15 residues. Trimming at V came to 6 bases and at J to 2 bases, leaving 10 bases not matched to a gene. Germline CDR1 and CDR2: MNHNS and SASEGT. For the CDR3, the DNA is TGTGCCAGCAGCGACGACAGGGAACCTCCCTACGAGCAGTACTTC. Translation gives CASSDDREPPYEQYF.

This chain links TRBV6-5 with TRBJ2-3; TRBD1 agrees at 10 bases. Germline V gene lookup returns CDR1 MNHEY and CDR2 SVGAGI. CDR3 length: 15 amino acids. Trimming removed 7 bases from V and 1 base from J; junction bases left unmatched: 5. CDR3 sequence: CASNLGTGGTDTQYF. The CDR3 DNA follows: TGTGCCAGCAACCTCGGGACAGGGGGCACAGATACGCAGTATTTT.

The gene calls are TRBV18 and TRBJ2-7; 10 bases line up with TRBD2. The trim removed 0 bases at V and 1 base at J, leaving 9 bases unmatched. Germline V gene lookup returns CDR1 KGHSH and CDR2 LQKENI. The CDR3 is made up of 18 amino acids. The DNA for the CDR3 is TGTGCCAGCTCACCACCCGGTCTAGCGGGAGTAATTTCCTACGAGCAGTACTTC. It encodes CASSPPGLAGVISYEQYF.

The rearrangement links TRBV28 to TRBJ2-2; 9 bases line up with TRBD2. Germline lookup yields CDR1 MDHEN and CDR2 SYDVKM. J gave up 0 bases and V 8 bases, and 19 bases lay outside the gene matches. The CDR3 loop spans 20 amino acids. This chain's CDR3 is CASLHRGTSTRNANTGELFF. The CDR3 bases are TGTGCCAGCCTACACCGGGGGACTAGCACGAGGAACGCGAACACCGGGGAGCTGTTTTTT.

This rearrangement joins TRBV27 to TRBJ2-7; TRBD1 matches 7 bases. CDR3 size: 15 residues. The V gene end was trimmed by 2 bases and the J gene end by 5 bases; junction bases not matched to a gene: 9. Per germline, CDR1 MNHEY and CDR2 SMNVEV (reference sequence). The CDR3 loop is CASSLIVPGQNEQYF. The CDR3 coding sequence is TGTGCCAGCAGTTTAATCGTCCCGGGACAGAACGAGCAGTACTTC.

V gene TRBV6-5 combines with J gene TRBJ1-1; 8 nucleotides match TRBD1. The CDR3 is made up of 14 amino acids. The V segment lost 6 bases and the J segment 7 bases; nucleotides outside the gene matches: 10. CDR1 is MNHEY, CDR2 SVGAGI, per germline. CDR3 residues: CASSKQGAHLEAFF. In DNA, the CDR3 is TGTGCCAGCAGCAAGCAGGGGGCCCACCTTGAAGCTTTCTTT.